This T cell receptor beta chain was sequenced for a study of T-cell memory formation after mild COVID-19. Study findings and constraints: CD4+ bias marked clones expanding day 15 to 37, unlike balanced contracting clones.

TCRdb processed the 5' RACE reads anew with MiXCR; each CDR3 protein has one entry. The table lists about 200,000 distinct CDR3 sequences, around 8.8% of them singletons. This clonotype was recorded a few times. Its antigen remains unidentified. This CDR3 spans 14 amino acids. Trimming took 6 bases from V and 0 from J, leaving 9 bases between them. This TCR was recovered from a young man who had mild COVID-19 (a few samples of this study predate the infection). Cell type and time point are not known. The chain combines TRBV12-3 or TRBV12-4 with TRBJ1-3; TRBD1 might be the D (5 bases). Sequences were obtained from PBMCs or a T cell subset sorted from them (not recorded which). The CDR3 spells CASSQQVSGNTIYF. The CDR3 DNA follows: TGTGCCAGCAGCCAACAGGTCTCTGGAAACACCATATATTTT.